Listed below are T cell receptor beta chains from one sample, sequenced in a study of cytomegalovirus exposure and HLA in healthy donors. The method was immunoSEQ multiplex PCR; TCRdb's version includes in-frame clones alone and lacks a portion of them. Here the sample spans approximately 180,000 clones, around 82% being singletons. The source material was PBMCs. The origin of the receptors is a man between 18 and 35 years old in good health and CMV-seronegative. CDR3s include the opening cysteine and the closing phenylalanine or tryptophan. The D gene is left open where the match is weak. Part of the rows lack a size; the others show once, few, many or a class for expanded clones.

v_gene	j_gene	abundance	d_gene	CDR3aa	CDR3nt
TRBV7-9	TRBJ2-7	few	-	CASSLISVIHEQYF	TGTGCCAGCAGCTTAATCTCGGTTATCCACGAGCAGTACTTC
TRBV7-2	TRBJ2-2	few	-	CASSLDQRAYTGELFF	TGTGCCAGCAGCTTAGATCAGCGGGCGTACACCGGGGAGCTGTTTTTT
TRBV7-3	TRBJ2-1	once	TRBD2	CASSLTPGLAYNEQFF	TGTGCCAGCAGCTTAACACCGGGACTAGCATACAATGAGCAGTTCTTC
TRBV5-1	TRBJ2-7	-	-	CASQPDRLAKGEQYF	TGCGCCAGCCAGCCTGACAGGTTAGCGAAGGGCGAGCAGTACTTC
TRBV4-2	TRBJ2-5	-	TRBD2	CASSSYTSGTSGIQTQYF	TGTGCCAGCAGCTCATACACATCCGGGACTAGCGGGATACAGACCCAGTACTTC
TRBV9	TRBJ2-3	-	-	CASSVRGHSTDTQYF	TGTGCCAGCAGCGTAAGGGGCCACAGCACAGATACGCAGTATTTT
TRBV21-1	TRBJ2-1	-	-	CASSASGTENEQFF	TGTGCCAGCAGCGCGTCCGGGACAGAGAATGAGCAGTTCTTC
TRBV14	TRBJ2-2	-	TRBD2	CASSDGRAGTGELFF	TGTGCCAGCAGCGACGGGAGGGCAGGGACCGGGGAGCTGTTTTTT
TRBV5-8	TRBJ2-3	-	-	CASSLGQSDTQYF	TGTGCCAGCAGCTTGGGACAGTCAGATACGCAGTATTTT
TRBV9	TRBJ2-7	-	-	CASSVSGTNSYEQYF	TGTGCCAGCAGCGTTAGCGGAACGAACTCCTACGAGCAGTACTTC
TRBV7-8	TRBJ2-2	-	TRBD2	CASSLRGRGVNTGELFF	TGTGCCAGCAGCTTAAGGGGTCGGGGGGTCAACACCGGGGAGCTGTTTTTT
TRBV29-1	TRBJ2-3	-	TRBD1	CSVEQGADTQYF	TGCAGCGTTGAACAGGGGGCAGATACGCAGTATTTT
TRBV29-1	TRBJ2-7	-	TRBD1	CSVGGLGTGGGEQYF	TGCAGCGTTGGGGGGCTTGGGACAGGGGGCGGGGAGCAGTACTTC
TRBV20-1	TRBJ2-5	-	-	CSAPNGEQYF	TGCAGTGCACCCAATGGGGAGCAGTACTTC
TRBV18	TRBJ2-1	-	TRBD2	CASSGGLPDGSEQFF	TGTGCCAGCTCGGGGGGACTACCCGACGGTAGTGAGCAGTTCTTC
TRBV15	TRBJ2-1	once	TRBD1	CATSGTTGDISYNEQFF	TGTGCCACCAGCGGAACGACAGGGGATATCTCCTACAATGAGCAGTTCTTC
TRBV6-7	TRBJ1-1	-	TRBD1	CASSYPGQANTETFF	TGTGCCAGCAGTTACCCGGGACAGGCGAACACTGAAACTTTCTTT
TRBV19	TRBJ2-2	-	TRBD2	CASSIVSVAGGIFPGELFF	TGTGCCAGTAGTATCGTGAGCGTAGCGGGAGGAATTTTTCCCGGGGAGCTGTTTTTT
TRBV29-1	TRBJ2-7	few	TRBD1	CSVLNRGTYEQYF	TGCAGCGTTCTCAACAGGGGTACCTACGAGCAGTACTTC
TRBV11-1	TRBJ1-1	-	TRBD1	CASRPGQGRKMNTEAFF	TGTGCCAGCAGGCCGGGACAGGGACGAAAAATGAACACTGAAGCTTTCTTT
TRBV18	TRBJ2-7	-	TRBD1	CASTPGQGADEQYF	TGTGCCAGCACCCCGGGACAGGGGGCAGACGAGCAGTACTTC
TRBV10-3	TRBJ2-2	-	TRBD2	CAISGGSGEPNTGELFF	TGTGCCATCAGTGGAGGTAGCGGGGAGCCAAACACCGGGGAGCTGTTTTTT
TRBV6-5	TRBJ1-5	-	-	CASGPGRGNQPQHF	TGTGCCAGCGGCCCTGGCCGTGGCAATCAGCCCCAGCATTTT
TRBV5-5	TRBJ2-1	-	-	CASSLDYWDNEQFF	TGTGCCAGCAGCTTGGACTATTGGGACAATGAGCAGTTCTTC
TRBV7-8	TRBJ1-4	-	-	CASSLEPREKLFF	TGTGCCAGCAGCTTGGAGCCAAGGGAAAAACTGTTTTTT
TRBV6-1	TRBJ2-5	-	TRBD2	CASSNAGGPETQYF	TGTGCCAGCAGTAACGCGGGAGGGCCTGAGACCCAGTACTTC
TRBV5-4	TRBJ1-4	-	-	CASSPGGSRNEKLFF	TGTGCCAGCAGCCCGGGGGGCAGCCGTAATGAAAAACTGTTTTTT
TRBV19	TRBJ1-1	-	-	CATGHRAADTEAFF	TGTGCCACAGGTCACAGGGCCGCGGACACTGAAGCTTTCTTT
TRBV19	TRBJ2-7	-	-	CASSIMEASNLYEQYF	TGTGCCAGTAGTATAATGGAGGCGTCGAATCTCTACGAGCAGTACTTC
TRBV9	TRBJ2-5	-	TRBD2	CASSSRGGSEETQYF	TGTGCCAGCAGCTCCCGGGGGGGCTCCGAAGAGACCCAGTACTTC
TRBV4-3	TRBJ1-1	-	-	CASSQESYGGTEAFF	TGCGCCAGCAGCCAGGAAAGCTACGGGGGCACTGAAGCTTTCTTT
TRBV9	TRBJ2-3	-	TRBD2	CASKGLAGGNTSTDTQYF	TGTGCCAGCAAGGGACTAGCGGGGGGGAATACTAGCACAGATACGCAGTATTTT
TRBV2	TRBJ2-1	-	-	CASNGGDNEQFF	TGTGCCAGCAACGGGGGAGACAATGAGCAGTTCTTC
TRBV7-9	TRBJ1-5	-	-	CASSLDYGQPQHF	TGTGCCAGCAGCTTAGACTACGGCCAGCCCCAGCATTTT
TRBV2	TRBJ2-1	-	TRBD1	CASSPGTGFLNEQFF	TGTGCCAGCAGCCCCGGGACAGGGTTTCTGAATGAGCAGTTCTTC
TRBV30	TRBJ1-1	once	-	CAWRGLSNTEAFF	TGTGCCTGGAGGGGACTGTCGAACACTGAAGCTTTCTTT
TRBV5-4	TRBJ2-3	-	-	CASSKEDTQYF	TGTGCCAGCAGTAAAGAGGATACGCAGTATTTT
TRBV7-2	TRBJ2-1	-	-	CASSLTSLRRSYNEQFF	TGTGCCAGCAGCTTGACTTCCCTGAGGAGGTCCTACAATGAGCAGTTCTTC
TRBV5-6	TRBJ2-7	-	-	CASSLQGLLSGEQYF	TGTGCCAGCAGCCTACAGGGTTTGTTGTCTGGCGAGCAGTACTTC
TRBV1	TRBJ1-2	-	-	CTSDLVIDQWEDGYTF	TGCACCAGCGATTTAGTAATCGATCAGTGGGAGGACGGCTACACCTTC
TRBV28	TRBJ2-7	once	-	CASIGEFYEQYF	TGTGCCAGCATCGGGGAGTTCTACGAGCAGTACTTC
TRBV4-3	TRBJ1-3	few	-	CASSQLLESGNTIYF	TGCGCCAGCAGCCAACTATTGGAGTCTGGAAACACCATATATTTT
TRBV19	TRBJ1-4	-	-	CASRPPGGLNEKLFF	TGTGCCAGTAGGCCCCCGGGGGGATTGAATGAAAAACTGTTTTTT
TRBV25-1	TRBJ2-1	few	TRBD2	CASSPTGEGLLGEQFF	TGTGCCAGCAGCCCCACGGGGGAGGGTCTTCTGGGTGAGCAGTTCTTC
TRBV4-1	TRBJ2-3	-	TRBD2	CASSPKERGVSWDTQYF	TGCGCCAGCAGCCCTAAAGAGCGGGGGGTCTCGTGGGATACGCAGTATTTT
TRBV7-9	TRBJ2-5	-	-	CASSSWEAGRTQYF	TGTGCCAGCAGCTCCTGGGAGGCGGGGCGGACCCAGTACTTC
TRBV18	TRBJ1-2	-	-	CASSPTDRNYGYTF	TGTGCCAGCTCACCAACTGACAGAAACTATGGCTACACCTTC
TRBV6-1	TRBJ2-6	-	-	CASSELVANGANVLTF	TGTGCCAGCAGTGAACTGGTAGCGAATGGGGCCAACGTCCTGACTTTC
TRBV6-6	TRBJ1-4	-	TRBD1	CASRKGQVEEKLFF	TGTGCCAGCAGGAAGGGACAGGTGGAAGAAAAACTGTTTTTT
TRBV27	TRBJ2-2	-	TRBD1	CASSRGQGVTGELFF	TGTGCCAGCAGTCGTGGACAGGGAGTTACCGGGGAGCTGTTTTTT
TRBV4-1	TRBJ2-1	-	TRBD2	CASSRERGLYNEQFF	TGCGCCAGCAGCCGGGAGCGGGGCCTCTACAATGAGCAGTTCTTC
TRBV5-1	TRBJ1-2	-	TRBD1	CASSFTDRDGYTF	TGCGCCAGCAGCTTCACTGACAGGGATGGCTACACCTTC
TRBV19	TRBJ2-5	-	-	CASSTSAAEQETQYF	TGTGCCAGTAGTACATCCGCCGCGGAGCAAGAGACCCAGTACTTC